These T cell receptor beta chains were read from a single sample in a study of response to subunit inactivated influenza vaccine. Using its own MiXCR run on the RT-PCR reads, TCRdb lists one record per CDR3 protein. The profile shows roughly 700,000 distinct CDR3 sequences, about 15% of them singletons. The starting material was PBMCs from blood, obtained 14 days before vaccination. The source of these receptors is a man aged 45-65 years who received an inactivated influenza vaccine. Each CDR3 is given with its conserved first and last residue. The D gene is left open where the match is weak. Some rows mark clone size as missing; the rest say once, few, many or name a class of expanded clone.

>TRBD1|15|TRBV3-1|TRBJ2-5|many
CASSPRHDRAETQYF
TGTGCCAGCAGCCCTCGTCATGACAGGGCTGAGACCCAGTACTTC
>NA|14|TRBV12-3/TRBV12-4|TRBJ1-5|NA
CASSWAHSNQPQHF
TGTGCCAGCAGTTGGGCCCATTCAAATCAGCCCCAGCATTTT
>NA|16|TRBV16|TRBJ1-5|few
CASSQSRSSLSQPQHF
TGTGCCAGCAGCCAATCGAGGTCGTCCCTCAGTCAGCCCCAGCATTTT
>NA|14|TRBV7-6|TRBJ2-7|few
CASSPRPTPGEQYF
TGTGCCAGCAGCCCGCGACCCACCCCGGGCGAGCAGTACTTC
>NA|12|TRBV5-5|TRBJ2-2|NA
CASSWTTGELFF
TGTGCCAGCAGCTGGACCACCGGGGAGCTGTTTTTT
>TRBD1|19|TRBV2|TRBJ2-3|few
CASRTGTVFTPPWDDTQYF
TGTGCCAGCAGAACGGGGACAGTCTTCACACCCCCCTGGGACGATACGCAGTATTTT
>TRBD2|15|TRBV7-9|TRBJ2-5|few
CASSPGTSLQETQYF
TGTGCCAGCAGCCCCGGGACTAGCTTACAAGAGACCCAGTACTTC
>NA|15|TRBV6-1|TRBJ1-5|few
CASSPAGNGNQPQHF
TGTGCCAGCAGCCCAGCGGGGAATGGCAATCAGCCCCAGCATTTT
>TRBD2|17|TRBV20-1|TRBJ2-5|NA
CSARTLSGGSSRETQYF
TGCAGTGCTAGGACTCTAAGCGGGGGTTCTTCAAGGGAGACCCAGTACTTC
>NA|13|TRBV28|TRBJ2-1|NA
CASTGYPYNEQFF
TGTGCCAGCACGGGGTATCCCTACAATGAGCAGTTCTTC
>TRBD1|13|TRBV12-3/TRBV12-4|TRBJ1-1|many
CASSYRGPTEAFF
TGTGCCAGCAGTTACAGGGGACCCACTGAAGCTTTCTTT
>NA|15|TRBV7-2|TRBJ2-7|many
CASRVGFRGPYEQYF
TGTGCCAGCAGGGTGGGATTTAGGGGCCCCTACGAGCAGTACTTC
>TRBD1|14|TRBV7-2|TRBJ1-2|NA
CASSLDQGVYGYTF
TGTGCCAGCAGCTTAGATCAGGGGGTCTATGGCTACACCTTC
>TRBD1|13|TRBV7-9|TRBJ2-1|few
CASQDRAYNEQFF
TGTGCCAGCCAGGACAGGGCTTACAATGAGCAGTTCTTC
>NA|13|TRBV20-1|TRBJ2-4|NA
CSARSEGGNIQYF
TGCAGTGCTCGCTCAGAAGGTGGGAACATTCAGTACTTC
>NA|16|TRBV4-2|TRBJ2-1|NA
CASSQPNRLAHNEQFF
TGTGCCAGCAGCCAACCTAATCGGCTAGCGCACAATGAGCAGTTCTTC
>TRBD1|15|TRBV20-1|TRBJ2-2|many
CSARQGAIRTGELFF
TGCAGTGCCAGACAGGGGGCAATTAGGACCGGGGAGCTGTTTTTT
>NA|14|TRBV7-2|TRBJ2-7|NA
CASSLESGVYEQYF
TGTGCCAGCAGCTTAGAATCCGGGGTCTACGAGCAGTACTTC
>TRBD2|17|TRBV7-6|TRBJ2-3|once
CASSPRNSGSFTDTQYF
TGTGCCAGCAGCCCCCGGAATAGCGGGAGCTTCACAGATACGCAGTATTTT
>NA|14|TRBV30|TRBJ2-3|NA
CAWSVGPSTDTQYF
TGTGCCTGGAGTGTAGGCCCTAGCACAGATACGCAGTATTTT
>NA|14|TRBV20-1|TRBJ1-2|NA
CSAPSGAGRGGYTF
TGCAGTGCTCCCTCCGGAGCTGGGAGGGGTGGCTACACCTTC
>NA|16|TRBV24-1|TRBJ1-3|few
CATSDDGQLLGNTIYF
TGTGCCACCAGTGATGATGGACAGCTACTTGGAAACACCATATATTTT
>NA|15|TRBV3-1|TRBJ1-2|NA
CASSQDPQTSYGYTF
TGTGCCAGCAGCCAAGATCCGCAGACCAGCTATGGCTACACCTTC
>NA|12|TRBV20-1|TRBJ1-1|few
CSEGMMNTEAFF
TGCAGTGAGGGGATGATGAACACTGAAGCTTTCTTT
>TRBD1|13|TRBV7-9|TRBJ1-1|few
CATQTGIIAEAFF
TGTGCCACCCAGACAGGGATAATAGCTGAAGCTTTCTTT
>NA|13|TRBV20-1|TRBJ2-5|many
CSARTTRGETQYF
TGCAGTGCTCGTACGACTAGGGGAGAGACCCAGTACTTC
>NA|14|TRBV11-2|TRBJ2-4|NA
CASSLSSGSNIQYF
TGTGCCAGCAGCTTGTCCAGCGGAAGTAACATTCAGTACTTC
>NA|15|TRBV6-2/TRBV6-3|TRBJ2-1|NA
CASSYTRRRYNEQFF
TGTGCCAGCAGTTACACCCGGCGGAGGTACAATGAGCAGTTCTTC
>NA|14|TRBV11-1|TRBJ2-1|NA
CASSLAKAHNEQFF
TGTGCCAGCAGCTTAGCTAAAGCGCACAATGAGCAGTTCTTC
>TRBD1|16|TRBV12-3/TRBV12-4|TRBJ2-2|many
CASRPRDRFQGGELFF
TGTGCCAGCAGACCCCGGGACAGGTTTCAGGGCGGGGAGCTGTTTTTT
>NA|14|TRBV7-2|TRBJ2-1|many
CASSLAGQGGEQFF
TGTGCCAGCAGCTTAGCTGGGCAGGGTGGTGAGCAGTTCTTC
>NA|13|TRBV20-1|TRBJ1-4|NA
CSATGTSNEKLFF
TGCAGTGCGACCGGGACCAGTAATGAAAAACTGTTTTTT
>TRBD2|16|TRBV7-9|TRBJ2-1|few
CASSLTSGRGGGEQFF
TGTGCCAGCAGCCTTACTAGCGGGAGAGGTGGAGGGGAGCAGTTCTTC
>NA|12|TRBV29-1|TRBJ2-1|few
CSVLGGYNEQFF
TGCAGCGTTTTAGGGGGCTACAATGAGCAGTTCTTC
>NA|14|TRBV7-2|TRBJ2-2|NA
CASRPQMNTGELFF
TGTGCCAGCAGACCACAAATGAACACCGGGGAGCTGTTTTTT